One and the same sample provided the 15 T cell receptor beta chains below, sequenced in a study of cytomegalovirus exposure and HLA in healthy donors. Use of 60 Vbeta and 13 Jbeta primers characterized the PCR. The protocol was immunoSEQ multiplex PCR, while the TCRdb copy is restricted to in-frame clones and leaves out a portion. The repertoire includes under 200,000 clones, 79% of them detected once, and approximately 4% sits in the top ten. What was sequenced was PBMCs. The origin of the receptors is a woman in her thirties in good health and CMV-seropositive.

A few counts support this clone. This rearrangement joins TRBV30 to TRBJ1-3; 8 bases match TRBD1. Germline V gives CDR1 GTSNPN, CDR2 SVGIG (reference sequence). The CDR3 is made up of 14 amino acids. J was trimmed by 3 bases and V by 8 bases; bases with no gene match: 9. DNA for the CDR3: TGTGCCGCCGCAGGGGGCGAACATGGAAACACCATATATTTT. It translates to CAAAGGEHGNTIYF.

V gene TRBV6-4 combines with J gene TRBJ2-3; the match to TRBD2 covers 9 bases. Losses at the gene ends were 8 bases for V and 3 bases for J; bases not matched to a gene: 9. The CDR3 sequence is 15 residues long. Per the germline V gene, CDR1 is MRHNA and CDR2 is SNTAGT. The CDR3 reads CASGPGTSSTDTQYF. The CDR3 region has the DNA TGTGCCAGCGGGCCCGGGACTAGCTCAACAGATACGCAGTATTTT.

The chain has TRBV11-2 and TRBJ2-5; 8 nucleotides agree with TRBD1. Germline V gene data show CDR1 as SGHAT and CDR2 as FQNNGV. The CDR3 extends over 14 amino acids. Germline trimming cut 1 base from V and 4 bases from J; bases unmatched to any gene: 2. CDR3: CASSLGGQGETQYF. The CDR3 DNA is TGTGCCAGCAGCTTAGGCGGACAGGGAGAGACCCAGTACTTC.

This chain connects TRBV6-1 to TRBJ2-1, with 9 bases that match TRBD2. Germline trimming cut 5 bases from V and 6 bases from J; bases unmatched to any gene: 2. The CDR3 runs 13 residues. The germline CDR1 and CDR2 sequences are MNHNS and SASEGT. The CDR3 loop is CASSWRGGNEQFF. In DNA, the CDR3 is TGTGCCAGCAGTTGGCGGGGGGGCAATGAGCAGTTCTTC.

The V call is TRBV10-2, the J call TRBJ2-2; 7 bases are a match to TRBD1. The length of the CDR3 is 14 residues. V lost 7 bases to trimming and J lost 0 bases; unmatched junction nucleotides: 2. Germline values: CDR1 WSHSY, CDR2 SAAADI. As DNA, the CDR3 is TGCGCCAGCATGGACAGGACGAACACCGGGGAGCTGTTTTTT. It yields the protein CASMDRTNTGELFF.

This clone was counted between two and nine times. V is TRBV11-3 and J is TRBJ2-6; tentatively, D is TRBD2 (5 bases). The CDR3 extends over 15 amino acids. V lost 4 bases and J 0 bases, leaving 7 bases between the germline ends. Germline values: CDR1 SGHNT, CDR2 YENEEA. CDR3 region: CASSSDYSGANVLTF. In DNA form, the CDR3 reads TGTGCCAGCAGCTCAGACTACTCTGGGGCCAACGTCCTGACTTTC.

V gene TRBV4-1 combines with J gene TRBJ2-2; D gene uncertain. This CDR3 has 16 residues. CDR1 and CDR2 from the germline V gene are MGHRA and YSYEKL. Trimming pared 2 bases from V and 6 bases from J, leaving 16 bases between. CDR3 region: CASSQTGPGPAGELFF. CDR3 bases: TGCGCCAGCAGCCAAACGGGTCCGGGTCCCGCCGGGGAGCTGTTTTTT.

The V call is TRBV5-4, the J call TRBJ2-1; the match to TRBD2 covers 14 bases. CDR3 length: 15 amino acids. Trimming removed 10 bases from V and 3 bases from J; junction bases left unmatched: 6. CDR1 and CDR2 (germline): SGHNT, YYREEE (reference sequence). The DNA of the CDR3 is TGTGCCGCCCGACTAGCGGGAGGGCACTACAATGAGCAGTTCTTC. Translation gives CAARLAGGHYNEQFF.

The chain is built from TRBV28 and TRBJ1-1, with 8 bases identical to TRBD1. The CDR3 contains 15 residues. V lost 5 bases, J lost 0 bases, and 5 bases stayed unmatched. Germline CDR1 and CDR2: MDHEN and SYDVKM. Here the CDR3 DNA reads TGTGCCAGCAGTCCTCGGACAGGGATGAACACTGAAGCTTTCTTT. It is translated as CASSPRTGMNTEAFF.

The sample holds a few counts of this clone. The chain uses TRBV9 and TRBJ2-3, with 7 bases fitting TRBD1. V shed 3 bases, J shed 2 bases, and the junction held 12 bases outside the gene matches. The CDR3 has 17 amino acids. Germline loops: CDR1 SGDLS, CDR2 YYNGEE. As DNA, the CDR3 is TGTGCCAGCAGCGCTCGCCGGACAGGACCGAACACAGATACGCAGTATTTT. Encoded protein: CASSARRTGPNTDTQYF.

This rearrangement joins TRBV5-1 to TRBJ1-1; 9 bases line up with TRBD1. With 4 bases clipped from V and 9 bases from J, the junction kept 10 bases outside the gene matches. The germline V gene encodes CDR1 SGHRS and CDR2 YFSETQ. CDR3 size: 14 residues. The CDR3 nucleotides are TGCGCCAGCAGCGGCTTCGGGACAGGGAACCAAGCTTTCTTT. Its translation: CASSGFGTGNQAFF.

V usage is TRBV10-3 and J usage is TRBJ2-7, with 9 positions matching TRBD2. This CDR3 spans 14 amino acids. Germline V gene data show CDR1 as ENHRY and CDR2 as SYGVKD. After removal of 4 bases from V and 0 bases from J, the junction contained 1 base not matched to a gene. CDR3: CAISGTSDSYEQYF. In DNA form, the CDR3 reads TGTGCCATCAGTGGGACTAGCGACTCCTACGAGCAGTACTTC.

The chain carries TRBV2 and TRBJ2-2; the D is unclear. With 4 bases removed from V and 1 base from J, the gap between germline ends came to 7 bases. The CDR3 runs 14 residues. Germline V gene sequence: CDR1 SNHLY, CDR2 FYNNEI. CDR3 amino acids: CASSVLQNTGELFF. For the CDR3, the DNA is TGTGCCAGCAGTGTACTCCAGAACACCGGGGAGCTGTTTTTT. Combining the CDR3 with reference TRBV2 and TRBJ2-2 gives the whole variable domain EPEVTQTPSHQVTQMGQEVILRCVPISNHLYFYWYRQILGQKVEFLVSFYNNEISEKSEIFDDQFSVERPDGSNFTLKIRSTKLEDSAMYFCASSVLQNTGELFFGEGSRLTVL.

This clone appeared once. The chain employs TRBV11-3 and TRBJ2-3; TRBD2 matches 16 bases. Germline CDR1 SGHNT, CDR2 YENEEA. The CDR3 contains 18 residues. V shed 7 bases and J 1 base; nucleotides not matched to a gene: 8. The CDR3 region is CASNQLGLAGGGTDTQYF. CDR3 sequence (DNA): TGTGCCAGCAACCAACTGGGACTAGCGGGAGGGGGCACAGATACGCAGTATTTT.

A remark on this clone: The junction departs from germline at one end; a sequencing error may be responsible. For the CDR3, the DNA is TGTGCCAGCAGTGAATCGAAGAGACAATCTCGGTTC. It codes for CASSESKRQSRF. V is TRBV6-1 and J is TRBJ2-3; D ambiguous. Germline V gene lookup returns CDR1 MNHNS and CDR2 SASEGT. The CDR3 has 12 amino acids.